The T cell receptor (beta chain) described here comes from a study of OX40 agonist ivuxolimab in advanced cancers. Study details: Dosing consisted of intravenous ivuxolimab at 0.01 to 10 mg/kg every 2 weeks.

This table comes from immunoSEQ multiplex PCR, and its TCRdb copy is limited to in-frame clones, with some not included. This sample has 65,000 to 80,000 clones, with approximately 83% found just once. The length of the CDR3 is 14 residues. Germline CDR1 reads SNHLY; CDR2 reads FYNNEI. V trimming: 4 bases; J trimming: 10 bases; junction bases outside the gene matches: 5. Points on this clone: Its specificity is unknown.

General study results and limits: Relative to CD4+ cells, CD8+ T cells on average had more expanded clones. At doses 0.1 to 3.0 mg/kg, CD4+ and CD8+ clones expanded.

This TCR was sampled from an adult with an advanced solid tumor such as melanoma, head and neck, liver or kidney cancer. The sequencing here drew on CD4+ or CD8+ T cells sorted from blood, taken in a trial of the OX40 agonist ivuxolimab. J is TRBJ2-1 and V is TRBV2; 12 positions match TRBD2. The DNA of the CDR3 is TGTGCCAGCAGTGTGACTAGCGGGAGTTTAGAGCAGTTCTTC. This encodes CASSVTSGSLEQFF.